Shown below are 13 T cell receptor beta chains from a single sample sequenced in a study of T cell responses to AZD1222 COVID-19 vaccine (dated by TCRdb to about 2021). The library was made by the immunoSEQ multiplex PCR assay. TCRdb took this table from immuneACCESS and kept in-frame rearrangements with V and J called. Such tables lack part of the clones; where checked against another copy, unresolved V genes explain under half of the gap, and the rest is unexplained. The sample data list 250,000 to 300,000 clones, and 94% of these were observed just once. Jointly, the top ten make up around 0.6% of the sample. Taken with the paper, the label for time point translates to: about 28 days (+/-7) after the second vaccine dose. The sequencing used peripheral blood, collected 28 days after the second AZD1222 dose. These receptors originate from an adult who received the AZD1222 COVID-19 vaccine.

This chain uses TRBV11-1 with TRBJ2-2; the D gene is possibly TRBD1 (5 bases). V lost 5 bases and J 7 bases, leaving 8 bases between the germline ends. The germline V gene has CDR1 SGHAT and CDR2 FQDESV (reference sequence). The CDR3 extends over 12 amino acids. The CDR3 coding sequence is TGTGCCAGCAGCCACAGGAGCGGGGAGCTGTTTTTT. This gives the protein CASSHRSGELFF.

CDR3 sequence reads: CAISGGSRGETQYF. CDR3 nucleotide sequence: TGTGCCATCAGTGGCGGGTCGAGAGGGGAGACCCAGTACTTC. The chain employs TRBV10-3 and TRBJ2-5, with a tentative D call TRBD2 (5 bases). CDR1 is ENHRY and CDR2 is SYGVKD in the germline V gene. The V end was cut by 4 bases, the J end by 5 bases, with 14 bases between. The CDR3 contains 14 residues.

V usage is TRBV11-3 and J usage is TRBJ2-1, with D maybe TRBD1 (5 bases). The CDR3 covers 14 residues. V was trimmed by 2 bases and J by 6 bases, leaving 11 bases between them. From germline, CDR1 is SGHNT and CDR2 YENEEA. CDR3 residues: CASSLRGQANEQFF. The DNA for the CDR3 is TGTGCCAGCAGCTTAAGGGGTCAGGCCAATGAGCAGTTCTTC.

This chain links TRBV7-2 with TRBJ2-7; unclear D gene. V lost 5 bases and J 5 bases, leaving 10 bases between the germline ends. Germline lookup yields CDR1 SGHTA and CDR2 FQGNSA. The CDR3 spans 12 residues. The chain's CDR3 is CASSLRLNEQYF. The CDR3 coding sequence is TGTGCCAGCAGCCTCCGTCTAAACGAGCAGTACTTC.

The chain combines TRBV24-1 with TRBJ1-2; TRBD1 might be the D (6 bases). CDR1 and CDR2 from the germline V gene are KGHDR and SFDVKD. The length of the CDR3 is 14 residues. V was cut by 7 bases and J by 2 bases, with 13 bases left in between. CDR3 DNA: TGTGCCACCAGAGGGGCGGGACAAAACTATGGCTACACCTTC. This encodes CATRGAGQNYGYTF.

This chain links TRBV6-5 with TRBJ2-7; D possibly corresponds to TRBD2 (6 bases). CDR3 size: 16 residues. Germline loops: CDR1 MNHEY, CDR2 SVGAGI. The germline V and J ends were trimmed by 0 bases and 0 bases, with 12 bases remaining between them. In DNA, the CDR3 is TGTGCCAGCAGTTACTCGAAACTGGGGGGCTCCTACGAGCAGTACTTC. This translates into CASSYSKLGGSYEQYF.

The CDR3 DNA reads as TGTGCCAGCAGCCCACGCAGCGAGAATCAGCCCCAGCATTTT. Its protein product is CASSPRSENQPQHF. The rearrangement joins TRBV16 to TRBJ1-5; D remains unclear. The germline V and J ends were trimmed by 4 bases and 4 bases, with 11 bases remaining between them. This CDR3 is built from 14 residues. CDR1 KGHSY and CDR2 FQNENV come from the germline V gene.

Worth noting for this clone: Other DNA sequences in this sample translate to the same CDR3. The chain carries TRBV7-2 and TRBJ2-1; a possible D gene is TRBD1 (5 bases). The germline V gene encodes CDR1 SGHTA and CDR2 FQGNSA. V dropped 0 bases and J dropped 5 bases, with 5 bases sitting between them. The CDR3 totals 13 residues. The CDR3 reads CASSLARDNEQFF. As DNA, the CDR3 is TGTGCCAGCAGCTTAGCCAGGGACAATGAGCAGTTCTTC.

V is TRBV28 and J is TRBJ1-3; the match to TRBD1 covers 7 bases. The CDR3 runs to 14 residues. Germline trimming cut 6 bases from V and 2 bases from J; bases unmatched to any gene: 4. Germline V gives CDR1 MDHEN, CDR2 SYDVKM. The CDR3 DNA sequence: TGTGCCAGCAGGCCAGGGGGGACTGGAAACACCATATATTTT. Encoded protein: CASRPGGTGNTIYF.

This clone has just one count. The genes are TRBV7-3 and TRBJ2-3, with unresolved D. Germline CDR1 reads SGHTA; CDR2 reads FQGTGA. This CDR3 has 13 amino acids. V was shortened by 1 base and J by 4 bases, with 6 bases between the two germline ends. The CDR3 DNA sequence: TGTGCCAGCAGCTTAAGGGCCCCAGATACGCAGTATTTT. This codes for CASSLRAPDTQYF.

This clone was seen once. The chain couples TRBV29-1 to TRBJ1-2; perhaps TRBD1 as D (5 bases). The germline V gene has CDR1 SQVTM and CDR2 ANQGSEA. Trimming removed 7 bases at V and 8 bases at J, with 14 bases between. The CDR3 is 11 amino acids. DNA of the CDR3: TGCAGCGCTGTGGGGGTGGAAGGCTACACCTTC. Its protein is CSAVGVEGYTF.

The chain couples TRBV7-2 to TRBJ2-2, with D possibly TRBD1 on 6 matching bases. V dropped 6 bases and J dropped 0 bases, with 14 bases sitting between them. There are 16 residues in the CDR3. CDR1 and CDR2 from the germline V gene are SGHTA and FQGNSA. CDR3 region: CASRPSGTSNTGELFF. In DNA form, the CDR3 reads TGTGCCAGCAGACCCTCCGGGACATCGAACACCGGGGAGCTGTTTTTT.

V and J are TRBV11-2 and TRBJ2-5; D could derive from TRBD1 or TRBD2 (5 bases each). Trimming left V 4 bases short and J 5 bases short, with 11 bases between. The V gene's germline CDR1 is SGHAT and CDR2 FQNNGV. The CDR3 has 13 amino acids. CDR3 sequence reads: CASSSGATETQYF. In DNA form, the CDR3 reads TGTGCCAGCAGCTCCGGGGCCACGGAGACCCAGTACTTC.